The 6 T cell receptor beta chains below all came from one sample that was sequenced in a study of tumor-infiltrating lymphocytes in primary liver carcinoma (dated by TCRdb to 2017 to 2019). RNA from unsorted whole blood was extracted with TRIzol reagent, and germline DNA was obtained with the DNeasy Blood & Tissue kit. The sequencer was an Illumina HiSeq 2500. Starting from roughly 540 ng total RNA, TCRbeta-specific cDNA was produced by reverse transcription with a constant-region primer and ProtoScript II reverse transcriptase. Three nested multiplex PCR rounds, following a slightly modified ARM-PCR procedure, were used to build the TCRbeta libraries. Multiplex TRBV1-TRBV30 forward primers and a Cbeta reverse primer were used in the first two PCR rounds, each of which was run for around 10 cycles. TCRdb redid the processing of the public reads, applying fastp at Q25 and MiXCR, and retained in-frame beta chains. For every CDR3 protein sequence, its rows merge into one entry that carries the most common genes and DNA. In this sample the table shows almost 200,000 distinct CDR3 sequences, approximately 65% of which occur a single time. 5.5% to 9% of the sample goes to the ten largest clones.

The specimen was peripheral blood. Every receptor here comes from a woman aged 55 to 70 with primary liver carcinoma and hepatitis B virus infection.

This chain joins TRBV28 and TRBJ2-7, with D tentatively TRBD1 or TRBD2 (5 bases each). CDR3 length: 15 amino acids. V lost 6 bases to trimming and J lost 2 bases, with 17 bases between them. Germline CDR1 reads MDHEN; CDR2 reads SYDVKM. CDR3 residues: CASRPRWGRTYEQYF. The CDR3 DNA is TGTGCCAGCAGACCACGTTGGGGACGGACCTACGAGCAGTACTTC.

This clonotype was seen a few times. The gene calls are TRBV7-9 and TRBJ2-3, with D hard to call. V lost 5 bases to trimming and J lost 0 bases, with 9 bases between them. CDR1 and CDR2 (germline): SEHNR, FQNEAQ (reference sequence). The CDR3 is 14 amino acids. The CDR3 protein is CASSLESSTDTQYF. CDR3 sequence (DNA): TGTGCCAGCAGCCTTGAGTCCAGCACAGATACGCAGTATTTT.

This clonotype was observed a handful of times. A much larger clone differs from this one at a single base, so this may be a read error. The V gene is TRBV12-3 or TRBV12-4, the J gene TRBJ2-2; a possible D gene is TRBD2 (6 bases). This CDR3 contains 14 residues. CDR3 bases: TGTGTCAGCAGTCGGGAGCGGGTCACCGGGGAGCTGTTTTTT. It is translated as CVSSRERVTGELFF.

A remark on this clonotype: Since a much larger clone is just one base distant, this may be a read error. The chain employs TRBV13 and TRBJ2-1; D gene unclear. The germline V gene encodes CDR1 PRHDT and CDR2 FYEKMQ (reference sequence). This CDR3 contains 14 residues. For the CDR3, the DNA is TGTGTCAGCAGCTTTGTGCCCAACTACAATGAGCAGTTCTTC. This codes for CVSSFVPNYNEQFF. The full variable domain, its missing parts supplied by reference TRBV13 and TRBJ2-1, is AAGVIQSPRHLIKEKRETATLKCYPIPRHDTVYWYQQGPGQDPQFLISFYEKMQSDKGSIPDRFSAQQFSDYHSELNMSSLELGDSALYFCVSSFVPNYNEQFFGPGTRLTVL.

Turning to this clonotype: Because it lacks the conserved phenylalanine or tryptophan at the end, this CDR3 is likely a read error. Because the CDR3's place on the DNA is in doubt, the DNA is left out and the CDR3 is given as listed by TCRdb. CDR3 in amino acids: CASSPVGRGLVTGELLS. The gene calls are TRBV11-2 and TRBJ2-2; the table assigns TRBD1, which was not confirmed against the DNA. CDR1 and CDR2 (germline): SGHAT, FQNNGV. Termini included, the CDR3 measures 17 amino acids.

This chain connects TRBV12-3 or TRBV12-4 to TRBJ1-6; TRBD1 matches 7 bases. The CDR3 runs 13 residues. The V segment lost 10 bases and the J segment 10 bases; nucleotides outside the gene matches: 10. CDR3 sequence (DNA): TGTGCCAACAGCAGACAGGGCAGGTCACCCCTCCACTTT. Protein sequence: CANSRQGRSPLHF.